Listed below are T cell receptor beta chains from one sample, sequenced in a study of blood T cell repertoires in COVID-19. The method was immunoSEQ multiplex PCR; TCRdb's version includes in-frame clones alone and lacks a portion of them. The profile covers roughly 120,000 clones, with roughly four fifths appearing a single time and 16% taken by the ten largest. Specimen: peripheral blood. Receptors originate from a woman aged 60-70 years with acute or convalescent COVID-19. Both conserved end residues are part of each CDR3. Fields, in order: J gene, V gene, clone size, CDR3 length, D gene, CDR3 protein, CDR3 DNA. A D gene is named only where the DNA matches it firmly. Clone sizes are given selectively: once, few, many, or a class where the clone is expanded.

j_gene: TRBJ1-6
v_gene: TRBV18
abundance: -
len: 13
d_gene: -
CDR3aa: CASKGVVNSPLHF
CDR3nt: TGTGCCAGCAAAGGGGTGGTGAATTCACCCCTCCACTTT

j_gene: TRBJ1-2
v_gene: TRBV6-6
abundance: -
len: 15
d_gene: -
CDR3aa: CASSYSGTSREGYTF
CDR3nt: TGTGCCAGCAGTTACTCAGGGACAAGCAGAGAAGGCTACACCTTC

j_gene: TRBJ1-2
v_gene: TRBV28
abundance: -
len: 14
d_gene: TRBD1
CDR3aa: CASRTGQTIYGYTF
CDR3nt: TGTGCCAGTAGAACGGGACAGACGATCTATGGCTACACCTTC

j_gene: TRBJ2-2
v_gene: TRBV19
abundance: -
len: 14
d_gene: TRBD1
CDR3aa: CASGQGRNTGELFF
CDR3nt: TGTGCCAGCGGACAGGGACGGAACACCGGGGAGCTGTTTTTT

j_gene: TRBJ2-2
v_gene: TRBV7-2
abundance: -
len: 15
d_gene: -
CDR3aa: CASSLIPAGTGELFF
CDR3nt: TGTGCCAGCAGCTTAATCCCGGCGGGCACCGGGGAGCTGTTTTTT

j_gene: TRBJ2-7
v_gene: TRBV7-3
abundance: -
len: 15
d_gene: TRBD1
CDR3aa: CASSLGQGTAYEQYF
CDR3nt: TGTGCCAGCAGCCTCGGACAGGGGACTGCCTACGAGCAGTACTTC

j_gene: TRBJ2-7
v_gene: TRBV7-9
abundance: -
len: 12
d_gene: -
CDR3aa: CASSFTYLEQYF
CDR3nt: TGTGCCAGCAGCTTTACTTACTTAGAGCAGTACTTC

j_gene: TRBJ2-4
v_gene: TRBV20-1
abundance: few
len: 10
d_gene: -
CDR3aa: CSAIQGTQYF
CDR3nt: TGCAGTGCGATACAGGGCACTCAGTACTTC

j_gene: TRBJ1-4
v_gene: TRBV4-1
abundance: -
len: 15
d_gene: -
CDR3aa: CASSQDGGGNEKLFF
CDR3nt: TGCGCCAGCAGCCAAGACGGGGGAGGGAATGAAAAACTGTTTTTT

j_gene: TRBJ1-6
v_gene: TRBV5-6
abundance: -
len: 14
d_gene: -
CDR3aa: CASSLPERHSPLHF
CDR3nt: TGTGCCAGCAGCCTACCAGAGAGGCATTCACCCCTCCACTTT

j_gene: TRBJ2-3
v_gene: TRBV25-1
abundance: -
len: 15
d_gene: -
CDR3aa: CASSSRGIGPDTQYF
CDR3nt: TGTGCCAGCAGTTCTCGGGGAATAGGGCCAGATACGCAGTATTTT

j_gene: TRBJ1-1
v_gene: TRBV5-4
abundance: -
len: 15
d_gene: -
CDR3aa: CASSFIKKGDTEAFF
CDR3nt: TGTGCCAGCAGCTTTATCAAAAAGGGGGACACTGAAGCTTTCTTT

j_gene: TRBJ2-1
v_gene: TRBV7-2
abundance: -
len: 16
d_gene: TRBD2
CDR3aa: CASSRSGGSSYNEQFF
CDR3nt: TGTGCCAGCAGCCGGAGCGGGGGGAGCTCCTACAATGAGCAGTTCTTC

j_gene: TRBJ2-6
v_gene: TRBV5-1
abundance: -
len: 16
d_gene: -
CDR3aa: CASSLVFGPGANVLTF
CDR3nt: TGCGCCAGCAGCTTGGTATTCGGTCCTGGGGCCAACGTCCTGACTTTC

j_gene: TRBJ2-5
v_gene: TRBV7-2
abundance: -
len: 16
d_gene: TRBD2
CDR3aa: CASSLFASGGSETQYF
CDR3nt: TGTGCCAGCAGCTTATTCGCGAGCGGGGGTTCGGAGACCCAGTACTTC

j_gene: TRBJ1-2
v_gene: TRBV19
abundance: few
len: 14
d_gene: -
CDR3aa: CASRAAGAGYGYTF
CDR3nt: TGTGCCAGTAGGGCCGCAGGGGCTGGCTATGGCTACACCTTC

j_gene: TRBJ2-1
v_gene: TRBV4-2
abundance: -
len: 16
d_gene: TRBD2
CDR3aa: CASSPTGLVEGGEQFF
CDR3nt: TGTGCCAGCAGCCCAACCGGACTAGTCGAAGGAGGTGAGCAGTTCTTC

j_gene: TRBJ2-7
v_gene: TRBV25-1
abundance: -
len: 12
d_gene: -
CDR3aa: CATLGAAYEQYF
CDR3nt: TGTGCCACCCTTGGGGCGGCCTACGAGCAGTACTTC

j_gene: TRBJ1-1
v_gene: TRBV6-5
abundance: -
len: 12
d_gene: -
CDR3aa: CASRGGRAEAFF
CDR3nt: TGTGCCAGCAGGGGGGGGAGGGCTGAAGCTTTCTTT

j_gene: TRBJ1-1
v_gene: TRBV12-5
abundance: -
len: 13
d_gene: TRBD1
CDR3aa: CASGDRGVTEAFF
CDR3nt: TGTGCTAGTGGCGACAGGGGTGTGACTGAAGCTTTCTTT

j_gene: TRBJ1-2
v_gene: TRBV4-3
abundance: -
len: 14
d_gene: -
CDR3aa: CASSARGEGYGYTF
CDR3nt: TGCGCCAGCAGCGCCAGGGGAGAGGGCTATGGCTACACCTTC

j_gene: TRBJ1-5
v_gene: TRBV6-5
abundance: -
len: 14
d_gene: -
CDR3aa: CASSFGTSNQPQHF
CDR3nt: TGTGCCAGCAGTTTTGGGACAAGCAATCAGCCCCAGCATTTT

j_gene: TRBJ1-6
v_gene: TRBV7-3
abundance: few
len: 13
d_gene: -
CDR3aa: CASSIDGNSPLHF
CDR3nt: TGTGCCAGCAGTATAGACGGGAATTCACCCCTCCACTTT

j_gene: TRBJ1-6
v_gene: TRBV18
abundance: -
len: 16
d_gene: TRBD1
CDR3aa: CASSLTGGAEDSPLHF
CDR3nt: TGTGCCAGCTCACTAACAGGGGGCGCGGAAGACTCACCCCTCCACTTT

j_gene: TRBJ1-2
v_gene: TRBV29-1
abundance: -
len: 14
d_gene: -
CDR3aa: CSVEKGGGGYGYTF
CDR3nt: TGCAGCGTTGAAAAGGGTGGAGGTGGATATGGCTACACCTTC

j_gene: TRBJ1-1
v_gene: TRBV6-4
abundance: -
len: 13
d_gene: -
CDR3aa: CASSDSWGAEAFF
CDR3nt: TGTGCCAGCAGTGACTCGTGGGGCGCGGAAGCTTTCTTT

j_gene: TRBJ1-4
v_gene: TRBV7-2
abundance: -
len: 15
d_gene: TRBD1
CDR3aa: CASSPRQGANEKLFF
CDR3nt: TGTGCCAGCAGCCCCCGACAGGGCGCTAATGAAAAACTGTTTTTT

j_gene: TRBJ2-7
v_gene: TRBV28
abundance: few
len: 17
d_gene: TRBD1
CDR3aa: CASSLLAPGTGAYEQYF
CDR3nt: TGTGCCAGCAGTTTACTAGCTCCGGGGACAGGTGCCTACGAGCAGTACTTC

j_gene: TRBJ2-5
v_gene: TRBV11-2
abundance: -
len: 14
d_gene: -
CDR3aa: CASSLVLAEETQYF
CDR3nt: TGTGCCAGCAGCTTAGTATTAGCGGAAGAGACCCAGTACTTC

j_gene: TRBJ1-1
v_gene: TRBV5-1
abundance: -
len: 13
d_gene: -
CDR3aa: CASSLGTAPEAFF
CDR3nt: TGCGCCAGCAGCTTGGGGACAGCCCCTGAAGCTTTCTTT

j_gene: TRBJ2-1
v_gene: TRBV3-1/TRBV3-2
abundance: -
len: 15
d_gene: TRBD2
CDR3aa: CASSHNSGGDNEQFF
CDR3nt: TGTGCCAGCAGCCACAATAGCGGGGGAGACAATGAGCAGTTCTTC

j_gene: TRBJ2-1
v_gene: TRBV9
abundance: -
len: 17
d_gene: -
CDR3aa: CASSPTERPSSYNEQFF
CDR3nt: TGTGCCAGCAGCCCCACGGAGCGGCCCTCCTCCTACAATGAGCAGTTCTTC

j_gene: TRBJ2-5
v_gene: TRBV18
abundance: -
len: 15
d_gene: TRBD1
CDR3aa: CASSPLRGNQETQYF
CDR3nt: TGTGCCAGCTCACCCCTCAGGGGGAACCAAGAGACCCAGTACTTC

j_gene: TRBJ2-7
v_gene: TRBV28
abundance: -
len: 14
d_gene: -
CDR3aa: CASSLTGSSYEQYF
CDR3nt: TGTGCCAGCAGTCTCACCGGGAGCTCCTACGAGCAGTACTTC

j_gene: TRBJ1-4
v_gene: TRBV6-1
abundance: -
len: 15
d_gene: TRBD1
CDR3aa: CASTSRDRVAEKLFF
CDR3nt: TGTGCCAGCACCTCCCGGGACAGGGTCGCGGAAAAACTGTTTTTT

j_gene: TRBJ1-2
v_gene: TRBV30
abundance: -
len: 14
d_gene: TRBD1
CDR3aa: CAWSALTGGYGYTF
CDR3nt: TGTGCCTGGAGCGCGCTTACAGGGGGTTATGGCTACACCTTC

j_gene: TRBJ2-3
v_gene: TRBV11-3
abundance: -
len: 14
d_gene: TRBD1
CDR3aa: CASRTGGTIDTQYF
CDR3nt: TGTGCCAGCCGGACAGGCGGTACGATAGATACGCAGTATTTT

j_gene: TRBJ1-1
v_gene: TRBV9
abundance: -
len: 14
d_gene: -
CDR3aa: CASSVAPQSTEAFF
CDR3nt: TGTGCCAGCAGCGTAGCCCCCCAGTCCACTGAAGCTTTCTTT

j_gene: TRBJ2-2
v_gene: TRBV7-2
abundance: -
len: 15
d_gene: TRBD1
CDR3aa: CASSSQGARTGELFF
CDR3nt: TGTGCCAGCAGCTCACAGGGGGCGCGAACCGGGGAGCTGTTTTTT

j_gene: TRBJ2-3
v_gene: TRBV11-3
abundance: -
len: 17
d_gene: -
CDR3aa: CASSLALDRLSTDTQYF
CDR3nt: TGTGCCAGCAGCTTAGCCTTAGACAGGCTTAGCACAGATACGCAGTATTTT

j_gene: TRBJ1-1
v_gene: TRBV5-1
abundance: -
len: 16
d_gene: TRBD1
CDR3aa: CASSPRQGQGNTEAFF
CDR3nt: TGCGCCAGCAGCCCGAGACAGGGACAGGGGAACACTGAAGCTTTCTTT

j_gene: TRBJ1-2
v_gene: TRBV12-5
abundance: -
len: 12
d_gene: -
CDR3aa: CASGLTRYGYTF
CDR3nt: TGTGCTAGTGGTTTGACTCGTTATGGCTACACCTTC

j_gene: TRBJ1-3
v_gene: TRBV5-5
abundance: -
len: 16
d_gene: -
CDR3aa: CASSLGLNGAGNTIYF
CDR3nt: TGTGCCAGCAGCTTGGGTCTCAACGGGGCTGGAAACACCATATATTTT

j_gene: TRBJ1-1
v_gene: TRBV7-2
abundance: -
len: 14
d_gene: -
CDR3aa: CASSSYRQNTEAFF
CDR3nt: TGTGCCAGCAGCTCATATCGACAGAACACTGAAGCTTTCTTT

j_gene: TRBJ1-2
v_gene: TRBV19
abundance: -
len: 12
d_gene: TRBD1
CDR3aa: CASSIADRGYTF
CDR3nt: TGTGCCAGTAGTATAGCGGACAGGGGCTACACCTTC

j_gene: TRBJ2-7
v_gene: TRBV5-4
abundance: once
len: 16
d_gene: TRBD1
CDR3aa: CASSRGPGQGNDEQYF
CDR3nt: TGTGCCAGCAGCCGGGGCCCGGGACAGGGGAACGACGAGCAGTACTTC

j_gene: TRBJ2-7
v_gene: TRBV11-2
abundance: -
len: 14
d_gene: TRBD2
CDR3aa: CASSLRGKSYEQYF
CDR3nt: TGTGCCAGCAGCTTGCGGGGGAAGTCCTACGAGCAGTACTTC

j_gene: TRBJ2-4
v_gene: TRBV7-2
abundance: -
len: 14
d_gene: TRBD1
CDR3aa: CASSLWTGQNIQYF
CDR3nt: TGTGCCAGCAGCCTGTGGACAGGGCAAAACATTCAGTACTTC

j_gene: TRBJ1-3
v_gene: TRBV2
abundance: -
len: 15
d_gene: -
CDR3aa: CASSDAVTSGNTIYF
CDR3nt: TGTGCCAGCAGTGATGCGGTTACCTCTGGAAACACCATATATTTT

j_gene: TRBJ2-7
v_gene: TRBV19
abundance: -
len: 15
d_gene: -
CDR3aa: CASKLSPGTYYEQYF
CDR3nt: TGTGCCAGTAAGTTAAGTCCCGGGACTTACTACGAGCAGTACTTC

j_gene: TRBJ2-1
v_gene: TRBV5-1
abundance: -
len: 15
d_gene: TRBD1
CDR3aa: CASSLVTGGSNGQFF
CDR3nt: TGCGCCAGCAGCTTAGTCACAGGGGGAAGCAATGGGCAGTTCTTC

j_gene: TRBJ1-2
v_gene: TRBV7-9
abundance: -
len: 14
d_gene: TRBD1
CDR3aa: CASSRGQVNYGYTF
CDR3nt: TGTGCCAGCAGCCGGGGACAGGTTAACTATGGCTACACCTTC

j_gene: TRBJ1-4
v_gene: TRBV29-1
abundance: -
len: 15
d_gene: TRBD1
CDR3aa: CSVVTTGTGYEKLFF
CDR3nt: TGCAGCGTTGTCACGACCGGGACAGGGTATGAAAAACTGTTTTTT

j_gene: TRBJ1-4
v_gene: TRBV7-2
abundance: -
len: 15
d_gene: TRBD1
CDR3aa: CASSQTGATNEKLFF
CDR3nt: TGTGCCAGCAGCCAGACAGGGGCCACTAATGAAAAACTGTTTTTT

j_gene: TRBJ1-3
v_gene: TRBV7-9
abundance: -
len: 14
d_gene: -
CDR3aa: CASSRTGLGNTIYF
CDR3nt: TGTGCCAGCAGCCGAACAGGGCTTGGAAACACCATATATTTT

j_gene: TRBJ1-2
v_gene: TRBV20-1
abundance: -
len: 13
d_gene: -
CDR3aa: CSASSTRGGGYTF
CDR3nt: TGCAGTGCTAGTTCTACCAGGGGTGGTGGCTACACCTTC

j_gene: TRBJ1-2
v_gene: TRBV7-2
abundance: once
len: 13
d_gene: TRBD1
CDR3aa: CASSLGQGNGYTF
CDR3nt: TGTGCCAGCAGCTTGGGACAGGGAAATGGCTACACCTTC

j_gene: TRBJ1-1
v_gene: TRBV7-9
abundance: once
len: 16
d_gene: -
CDR3aa: CASSFQGGGLNTEAFF
CDR3nt: TGTGCCAGCAGCTTCCAAGGAGGGGGACTAAACACTGAAGCTTTCTTT

j_gene: TRBJ1-5
v_gene: TRBV2
abundance: few
len: 14
d_gene: -
CDR3aa: CASRGGYSNQPQHF
CDR3nt: TGTGCCAGCAGAGGCGGTTATAGCAATCAGCCCCAGCATTTT

j_gene: TRBJ2-3
v_gene: TRBV18
abundance: -
len: 16
d_gene: -
CDR3aa: CASSHSQGSAGDTQYF
CDR3nt: TGTGCCAGCTCACACTCACAGGGCTCCGCGGGAGATACGCAGTATTTT